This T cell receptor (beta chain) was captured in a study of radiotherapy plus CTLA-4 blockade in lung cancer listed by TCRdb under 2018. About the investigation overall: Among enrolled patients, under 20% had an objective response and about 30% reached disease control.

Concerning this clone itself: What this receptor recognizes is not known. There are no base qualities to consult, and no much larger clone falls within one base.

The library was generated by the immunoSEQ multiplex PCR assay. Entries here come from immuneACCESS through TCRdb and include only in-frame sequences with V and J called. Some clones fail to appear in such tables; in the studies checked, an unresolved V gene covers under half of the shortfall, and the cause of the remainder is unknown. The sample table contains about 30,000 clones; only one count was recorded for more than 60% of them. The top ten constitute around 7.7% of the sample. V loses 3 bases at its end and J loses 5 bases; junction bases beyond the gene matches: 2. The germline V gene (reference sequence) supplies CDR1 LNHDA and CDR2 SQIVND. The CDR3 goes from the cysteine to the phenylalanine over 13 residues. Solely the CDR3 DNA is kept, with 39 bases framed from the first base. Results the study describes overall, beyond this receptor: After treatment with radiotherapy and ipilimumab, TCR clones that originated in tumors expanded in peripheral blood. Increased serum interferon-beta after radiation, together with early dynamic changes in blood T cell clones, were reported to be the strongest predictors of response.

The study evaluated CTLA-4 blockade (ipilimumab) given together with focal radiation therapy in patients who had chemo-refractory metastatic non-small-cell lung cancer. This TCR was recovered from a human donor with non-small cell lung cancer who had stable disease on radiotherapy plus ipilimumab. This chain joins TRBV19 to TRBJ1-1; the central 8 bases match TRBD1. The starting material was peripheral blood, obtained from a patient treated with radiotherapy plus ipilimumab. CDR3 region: CASSMDRVTEAFF. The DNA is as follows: TGTGCCAGTAGTATGGACAGGGTAACTGAAGCTTTCTTT.